This TCR beta chain was sequenced during a study of cytomegalovirus exposure and HLA in healthy donors. The CDR3 consists of 16 residues. V was pared by 6 bases and J by 6 bases, with 15 bases of the junction left unmatched. Germline lookup yields CDR1 SEHNR and CDR2 FQNEAQ (reference sequence). The primer mix had 60 Vbeta and 13 Jbeta primers. Clones were read by immunoSEQ multiplex PCR, and TCRdb kept only the in-frame ones, dropping some. Among some 250,000 clones, roughly 87% were seen once, and the ten largest hold 5.4%. Overall study results and limits: Association of a missense DCLRE1C variant with TCR beta V- and J-gene trimming was reported in a later analysis.

Healthy individuals who donated bone marrow served as the donors. To note about this clone: Its antigen is currently unknown.

The receptor's source is a woman aged 40 to 49 in good health and CMV-seropositive. The sequenced sample consisted of PBMCs. The V call is TRBV7-9, the J call TRBJ2-3; 7 nucleotides line up with TRBD1. CDR3 amino acids: CASSISQGPRVDTQYF. In nucleotides, the CDR3 is TGTGCCAGCAGTATCTCACAGGGGCCCCGCGTTGATACGCAGTATTTT.